The clone carrying this T cell receptor (beta chain) was seen repeatedly, ten times or more. Its antigen is still unknown. Germline V gene data show CDR1 as SGHAT and CDR2 as FQNNGV. The CDR3 sequence is 13 residues long. Trimming took off 1 base at V and 10 bases at J, with 8 bases between the two ends. This record belongs to a study of CD8 T cells in ankylosing spondylitis. Overall study findings and caveats: Within ankylosing spondylitis blood, a TCR beta motif made up of several highly homologous variants appeared to be characteristic. Reportedly, significant enrichment of disease-linked clones occurred in matched ankylosing spondylitis synovial fluid.

TCRdb passed the 5' RACE reads through MiXCR, listing each CDR3 protein once. Of a few hundred thousand distinct CDR3 sequences listed, approximately 20% are singletons. The rearrangement uses TRBV11-2 and TRBJ1-6; D gene unclear. This sequence originates from a male donor with ankylosing spondylitis. The sample was blood, either unsorted or a sorted T cell fraction (not recorded which). This chain's CDR3 is CASSLAQPSPLHF. The CDR3 coding sequence is TGTGCCAGCAGCTTAGCCCAACCATCACCCCTCCACTTT.